The clone carrying this T cell receptor beta chain was picked up many times. The antigen is not known. This sample is drawn from a study of T cells in Graves' hyperthyroidism and ophthalmopathy. Study-level points and caveats: Blood samples included most of the expanded thyroid clonotypes exceeding 0.001.

TCR beta CDR3 regions were amplified from RNA. The HTBI primer set was used in a first-round RT-PCR of the TCR CDR3. TCRdb processed the multiplex PCR reads anew with MiXCR; each CDR3 protein has one entry. The sample yields a few hundred thousand distinct CDR3 sequences, under 60% seen once. The CDR3 sequence is 14 residues long. V lost 3 bases and J 5 bases, leaving 13 bases between the germline ends. Uncontrolled infection, other autoimmune disease, pregnancy or lactation disqualified patients from enrolment. Source material: peripheral blood or thyroid tissue (not recorded which). The chain joins TRBV12-3 or TRBV12-4 to TRBJ2-5; D is undetermined. This sequence was found in a woman aged 18-30 years with Graves' hyperthyroidism. CDR3 region: CASSFTYSAETQYF. CDR3 DNA sequence: TGTGCCAGCAGTTTTACTTACAGCGCGGAGACCCAGTACTTC.